Measured by frequency, the clone carrying this TCR beta chain is medium-sized. Its specificity is not known. TRB was amplified from around 0.25 ug of peripheral blood genomic DNA per sample. The germline V gene has CDR1 SGHVS and CDR2 FNYEAQ. The CDR3 runs to 12 residues. The sample is drawn from a study of T cell clusters in autoimmune cytopenias. General observations from the study: Healthy donors had roughly 3.2-fold more exclusive TRB clusters than active autoimmune hepatitis patients. Functional roles of the in silico T cell clusters still await experimental validation.

One tube held mixed TRB-A and TRB-B primer pools for touch-down PCR. TCRdb re-called the multiplex PCR reads; one entry per CDR3 protein, DNA not given. The record lists 6,000 to 6,500 distinct CDR3 sequences, of which the ten most abundant hold 4% to 5%. This chain joins TRBV7-6 and TRBJ2-7; without DNA, the TCRdb call of TRBD1 cannot be checked. The clonotype originates from a human donor with an autoimmune cytopenia or autoimmune hepatitis (not recorded which). Material: peripheral blood. The CDR3 sequence is CASSLGGTEQYF.